This T cell receptor (beta chain) was documented in a study of blood T cells in healthy people across ages. With a J-beta primer mix and a sample-barcoded 5' primer, a second PCR ran about 7 to 12 cycles. TCRdb passed the 5' RACE reads through MiXCR, listing each CDR3 protein once. This sample yields 550,000 to 650,000 distinct CDR3 sequences, of which about 29% are seen a single time; 3.6% belongs to the top ten. Per the germline V gene, CDR1 is DFQATT and CDR2 is SNEGSKA (reference sequence). The CDR3 has 12 amino acids. Deletions cut 7 bases from V and 0 bases from J, with 7 bases between. The same sample was also used in a study of T cells of mothers and their children. That study adds: The donors comprised six children and their three healthy Caucasian mothers. Mother-child pairs who were related displayed a slightly higher overlap than unrelated pairs, a difference that was non-significant.

This chain links TRBV20-1 with TRBJ1-3; D gene unclear. This TCR derives from a boy younger than 10 in good health. The sample consisted of blood. CDR3 sequence: CSVNPSGNTIYF. Here the CDR3 DNA reads TGCAGTGTTAACCCCTCTGGAAACACCATATATTTT.